This T cell receptor (beta chain) was sequenced for a study of cytomegalovirus exposure and HLA in healthy donors. Study-wide results and caveats: The presence/absence work took it that sequencing depth was about the same across donors. Several of the most significant clusters appeared, in a later analysis, to be linked to common viral pathogens.

PCR was performed using 60 Vbeta and 13 Jbeta primers. Assay used: immunoSEQ multiplex PCR; TCRdb lists only in-frame clones, some missing. The table has 110,000 to 150,000 clones, roughly 70% seen once; the top ten hold 3.5% to 5%. This clone was counted once. Antigen: not known. This CDR3 region has 12 residues. V gave up 3 bases and J gave up 5 bases, with 7 bases separating them. The V gene's germline CDR1 is SGHTA and CDR2 FQGNSA. The V and J genes are TRBV7-2 and TRBJ2-5, with D unclear. The origin of this receptor is a man aged 18-30 years in good health and CMV-seropositive. The sample was PBMCs. The CDR3 loop reads CASSFLSETQYF. CDR3 in DNA: TGTGCCAGCAGCTTTCTTAGCGAGACCCAGTACTTC. Variable domain in full (rest from reference TRBV7-2 and TRBJ2-5): GAGVSQSPSNKVTEKGKDVELRCDPISGHTALYWYRQSLGQGLEFLIYFQGNSAPDKSGLPSDRFSAERTGGSVSTLTIQRTQQEDSAVYLCASSFLSETQYFGPGTRLLVL.